A single sample gave rise to the 13 T cell receptor beta chains below, sequenced in a study of blood T cells in healthy people across ages. Using a J-beta primer mix together with a sample-barcoded 5' primer, a second PCR was run for roughly 6 to 12 cycles. Via MiXCR, TCRdb re-called the 5' RACE reads, giving one row per CDR3 protein. The sample holds about 1.4 million distinct CDR3 sequences, around 59% seen once. The sample was blood. Receptors were obtained from a man aged 18-30 years in good health.

The chain carries TRBV10-3 and TRBJ2-1; 9 bases line up with TRBD2. The J segment lost 3 bases and the V segment lost 7 bases, leaving 4 bases of the junction unmatched. CDR1 and CDR2 from the germline V gene are ENHRY and SYGVKD. This CDR3 contains 14 residues. CDR3 protein: CAIKGTSLYNEQFF. The CDR3 DNA reads TGTGCCATCAAAGGGACTAGCCTCTACAATGAGCAGTTCTTC.

The table lists this clonotype with a few counts. The chain has TRBV7-9 and TRBJ1-1; unclear D gene. The CDR3 totals 12 residues. V dropped 4 bases and J dropped 4 bases, with 7 bases sitting between them. Germline CDR1 is SEHNR and CDR2 is FQNEAQ (reference sequence). The CDR3 nucleotides read TGTGCCAGCAGCTCCGAAGGCACTGAAGCTTTCTTT. The encoded protein is CASSSEGTEAFF.

This clonotype was observed a few times. The rearrangement uses TRBV14 and TRBJ2-5, with 8 bases matching TRBD1. The germline V gene encodes CDR1 SGHDN and CDR2 FVKESK. The CDR3 length is 17 residues. J lost 1 base, V lost 4 bases, and 11 bases had no gene match. The CDR3 nucleotides are TGTGCCAGCAGCCTAGGCATGGGACAGGTTTTCCAAGAGACCCAGTACTTC. As protein: CASSLGMGQVFQETQYF.

This clonotype was counted once. The chain is built from TRBV13 and TRBJ2-1; 10 bases map to TRBD2. After removal of 5 bases from V and 9 bases from J, the junction contained 10 bases not matched to a gene. The length of the CDR3 is 15 residues. CDR1 and CDR2 (germline): PRHDT, FYEKMQ (reference sequence). The DNA for the CDR3 is TGTGCCAGCAGCGAAGGAGCGGGAGGGGGGGTTGAGCAGTTCTTC. It specifies CASSEGAGGGVEQFF.

The V gene is TRBV27, the J gene TRBJ2-1; the D gene is possibly TRBD2 (6 bases). V lost 8 bases and J lost 8, with 16 bases in between. The CDR3 extends over 13 amino acids. CDR1 is MNHEY, CDR2 SMNVEV, per germline (reference sequence). CDR3 in amino acids: CASRRAGSDEQFF. Written as DNA, the CDR3 is TGTGCCAGCCGGCGGGCGGGAAGTGATGAGCAGTTCTTC.

This clonotype has a single count. CDR3 in DNA: TGCGCCAGCAGCCAAGTACTACCCGGCATTCAGTACTTC. This sequence encodes CASSQVLPGIQYF. This chain uses TRBV4-3 with TRBJ2-7; D is ambiguous. The assigned J gene may be wrong: the sequence end matches TRBJ2-4 better. Germline V gene lookup returns CDR1 LGHNA and CDR2 YSLEER. The CDR3 is 13 residues long.

This chain joins TRBV28 and TRBJ2-7; 11 bases are a match to TRBD2. TRBJ2-5 matches the DNA end more closely, so the J call is doubtful. The germline V gene encodes CDR1 MDHEN and CDR2 SYDVKM. The CDR3 has 16 residues. The CDR3 nucleotides are TGTGCCAGCAGTTTAAATCTAGCGGGGGGCCGGGAGACCCAGTACTTC. It translates to CASSLNLAGGRETQYF.

For the CDR3, the DNA is TGCGCCAGCAGCCAAGATATCCCGGGGTATTCTTATGGCTACACCTTC. Residues: CASSQDIPGYSYGYTF. This chain uses TRBV4-1 with TRBJ1-2; D not resolved. The CDR3 length is 16 residues. Trimming took off 0 bases at V and 5 bases at J, with 16 bases between the two ends. Germline V gene sequence: CDR1 MGHRA, CDR2 YSYEKL.

CDR3 amino acids: CRLPGGEQYF. CDR3 sequence (DNA): TGCAGGCTCCCCGGCGGAGAGCAGTACTTC. The rearrangement uses TRBV20-1 and TRBJ2-1; D is unresolved. Gene TRBJ2-7 matches the end of the DNA better, so the J call may be wrong. Germline V gene lookup returns CDR1 DFQATT and CDR2 SNEGSKA (reference sequence). This CDR3 has 10 amino acids.

The rearrangement links TRBV18 to TRBJ2-3; D not resolved. Germline V gives CDR1 KGHSH, CDR2 LQKENI. Trimming removed 0 bases from V and 6 bases from J, with 13 bases in between. CDR3 length: 15 residues. CDR3 in DNA: TGTGCCAGCTCACCACCCGGGTTACACAGTGATACGCAGTATTTT. Translation gives CASSPPGLHSDTQYF.

This clonotype was observed a handful of times. The CDR3: CASSRLAGEAEGYTF. CDR3 sequence (DNA): TGTGCCAGCAGCCGACTTGCAGGGGAGGCGGAGGGCTACACCTTC. The gene calls are TRBV3-1 and TRBJ1-2, with D tentatively TRBD1 (6 bases). The CDR3 is made up of 15 amino acids. V gave up 4 bases and J gave up 8 bases, with 20 bases separating them. Germline-derived CDR1 and CDR2 are LGHDT and YNNKEL (reference sequence).

This chain connects TRBV6-5 to TRBJ2-3; possibly TRBD2 for D (6 bases). The CDR3 runs 16 residues. Germline-derived CDR1 and CDR2 are MNHEY and SVGAGI. The V and J ends lost 0 bases and 6 bases respectively, with 16 bases between them. CDR3 sequence: CASSYSIPLASDTQYF. DNA for the CDR3: TGTGCCAGCAGTTACTCGATTCCCCTAGCGTCGGATACGCAGTATTTT.

This clonotype was picked up a small number of times. This chain connects TRBV7-2 to TRBJ2-1; D is unclear. Germline V gene lookup returns CDR1 SGHTA and CDR2 FQGNSA. This CDR3 has 13 amino acids. With 5 bases removed from V and 9 bases from J, the gap between germline ends came to 14 bases. CDR3 DNA sequence: TGTGCCAGCAGCCTGGCCATTAGTCGTGAGCAGTTCTTC. Translating it yields CASSLAISREQFF. The full variable domain, in which reference TRBV7-2 and TRBJ2-1 provide the parts outside the CDR3, is GAGVSQSPSNKVTEKGKDVELRCDPISGHTALYWYRQSLGQGLEFLIYFQGNSAPDKSGLPSDRFSAERTGGSVSTLTIQRTQQEDSAVYLCASSLAISREQFFGPGTRLTVL.